Listed below are T cell receptor beta chains from one sample, sequenced in a study of blood T cells in healthy people across ages. TCRdb ran MiXCR on the 5' RACE reads and lists one entry per CDR3 protein. The top ten hold 6.5% to 8% of the sample, which has about 1.4 million distinct CDR3 sequences, roughly 60% seen once. The specimen sequenced was blood. The source of these receptors is a man younger than 35 in good health. CDR3s include the opening cysteine and the closing phenylalanine or tryptophan. Each record gives: V gene, clone size, D gene, CDR3 length, J gene, CDR3 protein, CDR3 DNA. D genes are given only for firm matches. Size values are once, few and many counts, or a class for expanded clones, and some rows have none.

TRBV7-9	NA	NA	17	TRBJ1-5	CASSLAGAGVGGQPQHF	TGTGCCAGCAGCTTAGCCGGGGCAGGGGTGGGTGGCCAGCCCCAGCATTTT
TRBV20-1	NA	NA	15	TRBJ1-2	CSALHWGRVNYGYTF	TGCAGTGCCCTTCACTGGGGCAGGGTGAACTATGGCTACACCTTC
TRBV18	NA	TRBD1	14	TRBJ1-1	CASSHRDSNTEAFF	TGTGCCAGCTCACACCGGGACAGTAACACTGAAGCTTTCTTT
TRBV6-6	NA	TRBD1	13	TRBJ1-2	CASKRGPGDGYTF	TGTGCCAGCAAAAGGGGGCCGGGAGATGGCTACACCTTC
TRBV5-1	few	TRBD2	15	TRBJ2-3	CASSSSAGVVDTQYF	TGCGCCAGCAGCTCATCCGCGGGAGTTGTAGATACGCAGTATTTT
TRBV4-2	NA	NA	15	TRBJ2-3	CASSQAGTETDTQYF	TGTGCCAGCAGCCAAGCCGGGACGGAGACAGATACGCAGTATTTT
TRBV14	NA	NA	17	TRBJ1-2	CASSQFAGFTGNYGYTF	TGTGCCAGCAGCCAATTTGCGGGCTTCACGGGAAACTATGGCTACACCTTC
TRBV5-1	NA	NA	15	TRBJ2-7	CASSLGGIGDYEQYF	TGCGCCAGCAGCCTGGGTGGGATAGGAGACTACGAGCAGTACTTC
TRBV7-9	once	NA	15	TRBJ2-5	CASSLPSGYQETQYF	TGTGCCAGCAGCCTGCCCTCGGGGTACCAAGAGACCCAGTACTTC
TRBV6-5	NA	TRBD2	18	TRBJ2-4	CASSSGTSRYLAKNIQYF	TGTGCCAGCAGTTCCGGGACTAGCAGATATCTAGCCAAAAACATTCAGTACTTC
TRBV7-2	NA	TRBD1	16	TRBJ2-7	CASSQMTGTATYEQYF	TGTGCCAGCAGCCAAATGACCGGGACAGCGACCTACGAGCAGTACTTC
TRBV9	NA	NA	16	TRBJ2-1	CASSVQRDWAEGEQFF	TGTGCCAGCAGCGTCCAACGGGACTGGGCAGAGGGTGAGCAGTTCTTC
TRBV20-1	NA	NA	19	TRBJ2-3	CSALSSGFPWGTRTDTQYF	TGCAGTGCCTTATCTAGTGGATTCCCGTGGGGGACCCGCACAGATACGCAGTATTTT
TRBV29-1	few	TRBD1	16	TRBJ2-3	CSVGPSMGQGTDTQYF	TGCAGCGTTGGCCCATCTATGGGACAGGGCACAGATACGCAGTATTTT
TRBV29-1	few	NA	11	TRBJ1-2	CSVEQTSGYTF	TGCAGCGTTGAGCAAACGAGTGGCTACACCTTC
TRBV29-1	NA	TRBD1	11	TRBJ2-3	CSVLQGGTQYF	TGCAGCGTTCTACAGGGGGGTACGCAGTATTTT
TRBV4-1	few	NA	14	TRBJ2-5	CASSQGEAQLTQYF	TGCGCCAGCAGCCAAGGTGAAGCGCAGCTAACCCAGTACTTC
TRBV3-1	once	NA	15	TRBJ1-1	CASSPQIALGTEAFF	TGTGCCAGCAGCCCCCAGATCGCTTTGGGCACTGAAGCTTTCTTT
TRBV20-1	few	NA	14	TRBJ1-2	CSAMIHDSTYGYTF	TGCAGTGCTATGATTCATGACAGCACCTATGGCTACACCTTC
TRBV12-3/TRBV12-4	NA	TRBD1	12	TRBJ1-2	CASGTGVFAYTF	TGTGCCAGCGGCACAGGGGTATTTGCCTACACCTTC
TRBV15	NA	NA	15	TRBJ2-7	CATSRDPGGTYEQYF	TGTGCCACCAGCAGAGACCCCGGTGGGACTTACGAGCAGTACTTC
TRBV6-2/TRBV6-3	NA	TRBD1	13	TRBJ2-3	CANSWTGSDTQYF	TGTGCCAACAGCTGGACAGGCTCAGATACGCAGTATTTT
TRBV4-1	NA	TRBD1	16	TRBJ1-2	CASSQEAHRGQFGYTF	TGCGCCAGCAGCCAAGAAGCGCACAGGGGGCAATTTGGCTACACCTTC
TRBV4-1	NA	NA	16	TRBJ2-2	CASSQEGRGVTGELFF	TGCGCCAGCAGCCAAGAAGGGAGAGGGGTCACCGGGGAGCTGTTTTTT
TRBV28	few	NA	15	TRBJ2-3	CASSQSRPIADTQYF	TGTGCCAGCAGCCAAAGCAGGCCAATCGCGGATACGCAGTATTTT
TRBV28	NA	NA	15	TRBJ2-5	CAVRGPTRRSETQYF	TGTGCCGTTAGGGGACCTACTAGACGATCGGAGACCCAGTACTTC
TRBV15	NA	NA	16	TRBJ2-3	CATSRGPGRTTDTQYF	TGTGCCACCAGCAGGGGGCCAGGGAGAACCACAGATACGCAGTATTTT
TRBV29-1	NA	NA	16	TRBJ1-1	CSVEDERTGGNTEAFF	TGCAGCGTTGAAGATGAAAGGACGGGGGGGAACACTGAAGCTTTCTTT
TRBV24-1	few	NA	14	TRBJ2-1	CATSDPEKTNEQFF	TGTGCCACCAGTGATCCCGAAAAGACCAATGAGCAGTTCTTC
TRBV4-1	NA	TRBD1	20	TRBJ2-7	CASSLHPLQADRGTFDEQYF	TGCGCCAGCAGCCTCCATCCCCTACAAGCGGACAGGGGTACTTTTGACGAGCAGTACTTC
TRBV3-1	NA	NA	12	TRBJ2-7	CASGGASYEQYF	TGTGCCAGCGGTGGAGCCTCCTACGAGCAGTACTTC
TRBV29-1	NA	TRBD2	16	TRBJ2-2	CSVEDRLAGGTGELFF	TGCAGCGTTGAAGATCGGTTAGCGGGAGGAACCGGGGAGCTGTTTTTT
TRBV20-1	NA	TRBD2	16	TRBJ2-1	CSARSGGGDSYNEQFF	TGCAGTGCTAGATCGGGCGGGGGGGACTCCTACAATGAGCAGTTCTTC
TRBV4-2	NA	TRBD2	16	TRBJ2-3	CASSQGSSGGVDTQYF	TGTGCCAGCAGCCAAGGGAGTAGCGGGGGTGTGGATACGCAGTATTTT
TRBV20-1	NA	NA	11	TRBJ1-1	CSAKENTEAFF	TGCAGTGCGAAGGAGAACACTGAAGCTTTCTTT
TRBV28	NA	NA	15	TRBJ1-1	CASTPSGSMNTEAFF	TGTGCCAGCACCCCATCAGGGTCCATGAACACTGAAGCTTTCTTT
TRBV4-3	NA	NA	14	TRBJ2-5	CASSPALTRETQYF	TGCGCCAGCAGCCCAGCTTTAACGAGGGAGACCCAGTACTTC
TRBV27	NA	NA	12	TRBJ2-7	CASHDSPYEQYF	TGTGCCAGCCACGACTCCCCCTACGAGCAGTACTTC
TRBV6-6	NA	NA	15	TRBJ1-5	CASSYSIQGSQPQHF	TGTGCCAGCAGTTACTCCATACAGGGTTCTCAGCCCCAGCATTTT
TRBV5-1	NA	NA	14	TRBJ1-1	CASRRAGAVTEAFF	TGCGCCAGCAGGCGTGCCGGGGCAGTCACTGAAGCTTTCTTT
TRBV6-1	NA	TRBD1	16	TRBJ2-7	CASSDQPRTGSSEQYF	TGTGCCAGCAGTGACCAACCAAGGACAGGGTCGAGCGAGCAGTACTTC
TRBV4-1	NA	NA	13	TRBJ1-6	CASSHPGASPLHF	TGCGCCAGCAGCCACCCGGGCGCTTCACCCCTCCACTTT